This passage covers 17 T cell receptor beta chains from one sample sequenced in a study of cytomegalovirus exposure and HLA in healthy donors. Amplification used 60 Vbeta primers and 13 Jbeta primers. Sequencing used immunoSEQ multiplex PCR; TCRdb keeps in-frame clones, though not all of them. Among some 160,000 clones listed, approximately 78% were seen once. Sequencing was performed on PBMCs. The receptors shown here come from a male donor in good health and CMV-seropositive.

The rearrangement joins TRBV2 to TRBJ1-2; 12 bases fit TRBD1. Germline CDR1 and CDR2: SNHLY and FYNNEI. With V trimmed by 8 bases and J by 7 bases, 17 bases remained unmatched. The CDR3 contains 17 residues. CDR3 in amino acids: CASEFPGQGAVSAGYTF. The CDR3 DNA is TGTGCCAGCGAGTTCCCGGGACAGGGGGCAGTTTCCGCTGGCTACACCTTC.

The chain has TRBV5-1 and TRBJ2-6; 8 bases align to TRBD1. After removal of 8 bases from V and 2 bases from J, the junction contained 6 bases not matched to a gene. The CDR3 runs to 15 residues. CDR1 and CDR2 from the germline V gene are SGHRS and YFSETQ. CDR3 residues: CASGQGTPGANVLTF. CDR3 bases: TGCGCCAGTGGACAGGGAACGCCTGGGGCCAACGTCCTGACTTTC.

The CDR3 DNA reads TGTGCCACCAGCAGCCTCGGGCGGGAGGAGGGCGAGCAGTTCTTC. Its translation is CATSSLGREEGEQFF. V usage is TRBV15 and J usage is TRBJ2-1; TRBD2 matches at 8 bases. Germline loops: CDR1 LNHNV, CDR2 YYDKDF (reference sequence). Unmatched junction bases numbered 11, after V lost 3 bases and J lost 10 bases. This CDR3 is 15 amino acids long.

The chain carries TRBV2 and TRBJ1-1; TRBD1 agrees at 7 bases. The CDR3 sequence is 14 residues long. V lost 6 bases and J lost 0; bases outside the gene matches: 4. Germline V gene lookup returns CDR1 SNHLY and CDR2 FYNNEI. The CDR3 loop reads CASSHGQVNTEAFF. In nucleotides, the CDR3 is TGTGCCAGCAGCCATGGACAGGTGAACACTGAAGCTTTCTTT.

The chain uses TRBV9 and TRBJ1-1; perhaps TRBD1 as D (6 bases). CDR1 SGDLS and CDR2 YYNGEE come from the germline V gene. The CDR3 is made up of 16 amino acids. The V end was cut by 3 bases, the J end by 4 bases, with 19 bases between. The CDR3 loop is CASSGRTANGTTEAFF. CDR3 bases: TGTGCCAGCAGCGGCAGGACAGCCAACGGGACCACTGAAGCTTTCTTT.

As concerns this clone: Different DNA sequences within this sample yield the same CDR3. The rearrangement uses TRBV5-8 and TRBJ1-6; 7 positions agree with TRBD1. Trimming took 3 bases from V and 0 from J; bases not matched to a gene: 9. There are 18 residues in the CDR3. The germline V gene has CDR1 SGHTS and CDR2 YDEGEE. The CDR3 reads CASSYTTGSSSYNSPLHF. The CDR3 bases are TGTGCCAGCAGCTACACGACAGGGTCGAGCTCCTATAATTCACCCCTCCACTTT.

This chain uses TRBV27 with TRBJ2-4, with a weak D call TRBD1 (6 bases). Between the trimmed V and J ends, which lost 5 bases and 0 bases, there was a span of 14 bases. Germline V lookup: CDR1 MNHEY, CDR2 SMNVEV (reference sequence). The CDR3 has 16 amino acids. CDR3 region: CASSPIGQSAKNIQYF. The CDR3 nucleotides read TGTGCCAGCAGTCCGATCGGACAGTCAGCCAAAAACATTCAGTACTTC.

The J gene is TRBJ1-1, the V gene TRBV5-4, with 7 bases fitting TRBD1. Trimming removed 2 bases from V and 5 bases from J; junction bases left unmatched: 6. Per germline, CDR1 SGHNT and CDR2 YYREEE (reference sequence). The CDR3 contains 14 residues. CDR3 coding DNA: TGTGCCAGCAGCTTCGCGAACAGGGGAACTGAAGCTTTCTTT. This translates into CASSFANRGTEAFF.

The chain links TRBV27 to TRBJ2-7; 7 bases line up with TRBD2. Trimming removed 3 bases from V and 3 bases from J; junction bases left unmatched: 2. Germline V gene lookup returns CDR1 MNHEY and CDR2 SMNVEV (reference sequence). The CDR3 has 13 residues. DNA for the CDR3: TGTGCCAGCAGTTTCAGGACTAGCTACGAGCAGTACTTC. This translates into CASSFRTSYEQYF.

This rearrangement joins TRBV5-6 to TRBJ1-1; no clear D. Germline assignment: CDR1 SGHDT and CDR2 YYEEEE. CDR3 length equals 13 residues. V lost 0 bases, J lost 6 bases, and 9 bases lay in between. CDR3 residues: CASSLGRRPEAFF. Written as DNA, the CDR3 is TGTGCCAGCAGCTTGGGGAGAAGGCCTGAAGCTTTCTTT.

V is TRBV9 and J is TRBJ2-7; TRBD1 might be the D (5 bases). CDR1 and CDR2 from the germline V gene are SGDLS and YYNGEE. This CDR3 region has 13 residues. Trimming took 3 bases from V and 6 from J, leaving 13 bases between them. CDR3 nucleotide sequence: TGTGCCAGCAGCGCCCAGGGTGGTTTCGAGCAGTACTTC. Protein: CASSAQGGFEQYF.

The chain uses TRBV7-2 and TRBJ1-2; tentatively, D is TRBD1 (5 bases). This CDR3 has 14 residues. Germline CDR1 reads SGHTA; CDR2 reads FQGNSA. The germline V and J ends were trimmed by 7 bases and 7 bases, with 19 bases remaining between them. The CDR3 is CASTLNGGGSGYTF. The DNA for the CDR3 is TGTGCCAGCACTCTAAATGGGGGGGGGTCTGGCTACACCTTC.

The chain combines TRBV10-2 with TRBJ2-7, with D tentatively TRBD2 (7 bases). Per germline, CDR1 WSHSY and CDR2 SAAADI. The ends were cut back, 0 bases at V and 6 bases at J, with 24 bases in the middle. The CDR3 is 18 residues long. In DNA form, the CDR3 reads TGCGCCAGCAGTGAGTCCCTTGGGGGGGCGGGAGTATGGTCCGAGCAGTACTTC. As protein: CASSESLGGAGVWSEQYF.

CDR3 amino acids: CASGFQETQYF. CDR3 nucleotides: TGTGCCAGCGGCTTCCAAGAGACCCAGTACTTC. This rearrangement joins TRBV27 to TRBJ2-5; D ambiguous. Trimming stripped 8 bases from V and 1 base from J, with 5 bases between. Germline V gene data show CDR1 as MNHEY and CDR2 as SMNVEV (reference sequence). CDR3 size: 11 residues.

CDR3 in amino acids: CASNRWYGYTF. The CDR3 DNA reads TGTGCCAGCAACAGGTGGTATGGCTACACCTTC. The chain carries TRBV2 and TRBJ1-2; a weak D match, TRBD1 (5 bases). V gave up 7 bases and J gave up 5 bases, with 8 bases separating them. The CDR3 spans 11 residues. Germline CDR1 SNHLY, CDR2 FYNNEI.

This rearrangement joins TRBV30 to TRBJ2-2; TRBD2 matches 9 bases. Germline V gene data show CDR1 as GTSNPN and CDR2 as SVGIG (reference sequence). The CDR3 runs to 15 residues. Trimming at V came to 0 bases and at J to 9 bases, leaving 8 bases not matched to a gene. The CDR3, as DNA: TGTGCCTGGAGTGTACTAGTCAGCGGGAGGAGGGAGCTGTTTTTT. Translation: CAWSVLVSGRRELFF.

The V and J genes are TRBV10-2 and TRBJ2-7; the match to TRBD2 covers 11 bases. The germline gives CDR1 WSHSY, CDR2 SAAADI. The V and J ends lost 6 bases and 2 bases, in that order; junction bases with no gene match: 3. This CDR3 is 14 amino acids long. The CDR3 DNA reads as TGCGCCAGCAGAGATAGCGGGAGGGCCTACGAGCAGTACTTC. Amino acids: CASRDSGRAYEQYF.